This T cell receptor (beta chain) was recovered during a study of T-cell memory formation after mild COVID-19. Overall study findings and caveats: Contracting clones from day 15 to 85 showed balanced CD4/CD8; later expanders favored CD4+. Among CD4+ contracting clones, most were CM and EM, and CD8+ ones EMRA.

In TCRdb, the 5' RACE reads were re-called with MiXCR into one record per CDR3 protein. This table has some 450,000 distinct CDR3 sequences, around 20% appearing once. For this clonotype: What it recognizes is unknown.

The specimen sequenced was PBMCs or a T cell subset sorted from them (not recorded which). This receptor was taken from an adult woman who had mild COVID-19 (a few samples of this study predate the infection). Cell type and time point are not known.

CDR3 sequence (DNA): TGTGCCAGCAGCCCGAGCGGGGGGGCCCTCTACAATGAGCAGTTCTTC. Amino acid sequence: CASSPSGGALYNEQFF. This chain uses TRBV7-8 with TRBJ2-1; 10 bases match TRBD2. This CDR3 region has 16 residues. The germline V gene encodes CDR1 SGHVS and CDR2 FQNEAQ. V lost 5 bases to trimming and J lost 3 bases; unmatched junction nucleotides: 7.